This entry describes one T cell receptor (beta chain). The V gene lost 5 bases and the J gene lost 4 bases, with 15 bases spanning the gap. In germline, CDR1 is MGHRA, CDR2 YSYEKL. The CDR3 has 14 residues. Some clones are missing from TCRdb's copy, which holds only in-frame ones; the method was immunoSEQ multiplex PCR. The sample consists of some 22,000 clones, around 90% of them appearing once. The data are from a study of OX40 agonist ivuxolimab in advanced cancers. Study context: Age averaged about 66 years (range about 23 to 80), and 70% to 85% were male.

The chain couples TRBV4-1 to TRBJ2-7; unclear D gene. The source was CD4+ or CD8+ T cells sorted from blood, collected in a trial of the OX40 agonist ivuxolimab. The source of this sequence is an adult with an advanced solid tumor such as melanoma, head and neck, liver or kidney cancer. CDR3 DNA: TGCGCCAGCAGCTCCCCGTTGACTGGTTACGAGCAGTACTTC. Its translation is CASSSPLTGYEQYF.